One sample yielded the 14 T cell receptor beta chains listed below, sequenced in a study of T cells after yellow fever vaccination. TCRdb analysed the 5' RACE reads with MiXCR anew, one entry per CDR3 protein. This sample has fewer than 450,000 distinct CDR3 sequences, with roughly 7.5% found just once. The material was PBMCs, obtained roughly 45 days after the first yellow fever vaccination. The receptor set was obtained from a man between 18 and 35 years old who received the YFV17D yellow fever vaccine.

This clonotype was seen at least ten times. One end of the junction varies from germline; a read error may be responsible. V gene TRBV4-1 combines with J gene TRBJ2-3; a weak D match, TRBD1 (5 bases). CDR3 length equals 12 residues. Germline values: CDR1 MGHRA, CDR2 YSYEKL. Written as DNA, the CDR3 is TGTGCCAGCAGCCAAGGGGCGGATACGCAGTATTTT. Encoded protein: CASSQGADTQYF.

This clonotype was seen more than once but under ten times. The CDR3 DNA reads as TGTGCCAGCAGCTTAGATCGTGACAGAGAAGCTTTCTTT. It yields the protein CASSLDRDREAFF. The chain recombines TRBV11-2 with TRBJ1-1; a weak D match, TRBD1 (5 bases). The CDR3 covers 13 residues. Between the trimmed V and J ends, which lost 0 bases and 8 bases, there was a span of 10 bases. Germline assignment: CDR1 SGHAT and CDR2 FQNNGV.

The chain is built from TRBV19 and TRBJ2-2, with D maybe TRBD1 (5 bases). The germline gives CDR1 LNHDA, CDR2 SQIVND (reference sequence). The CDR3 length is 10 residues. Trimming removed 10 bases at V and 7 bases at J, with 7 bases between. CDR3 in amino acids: CATGIGELFF. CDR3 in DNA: TGTGCCACAGGGATCGGGGAGCTGTTTTTT.

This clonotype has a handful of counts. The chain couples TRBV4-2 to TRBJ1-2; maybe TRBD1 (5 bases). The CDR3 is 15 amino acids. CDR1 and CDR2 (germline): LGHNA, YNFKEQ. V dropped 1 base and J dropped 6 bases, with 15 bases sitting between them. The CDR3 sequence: CASSQGQPAGDGYTF. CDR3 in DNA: TGTGCCAGCAGCCAAGGACAGCCCGCGGGGGATGGCTACACCTTC.

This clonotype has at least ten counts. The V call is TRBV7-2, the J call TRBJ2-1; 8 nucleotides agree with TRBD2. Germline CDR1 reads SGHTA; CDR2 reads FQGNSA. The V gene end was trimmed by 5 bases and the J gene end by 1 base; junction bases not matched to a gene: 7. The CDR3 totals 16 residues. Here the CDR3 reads CASSAGRVESYNEQFF. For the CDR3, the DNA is TGTGCCAGCAGCGCCGGGAGGGTCGAATCCTACAATGAGCAGTTCTTC.

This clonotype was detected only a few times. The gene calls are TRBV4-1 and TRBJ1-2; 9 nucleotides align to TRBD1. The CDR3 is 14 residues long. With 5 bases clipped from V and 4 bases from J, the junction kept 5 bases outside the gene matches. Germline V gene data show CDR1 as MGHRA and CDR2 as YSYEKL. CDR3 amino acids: CASSSPTGGYGYTF. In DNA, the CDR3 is TGCGCCAGCAGCTCCCCGACAGGGGGCTATGGCTACACCTTC.

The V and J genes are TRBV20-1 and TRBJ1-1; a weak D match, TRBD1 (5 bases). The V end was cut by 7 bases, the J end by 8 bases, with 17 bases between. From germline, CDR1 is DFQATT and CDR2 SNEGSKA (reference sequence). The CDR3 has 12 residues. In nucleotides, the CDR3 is TGCAGTGTCCCCAGGGTTGCGGGCGAAGCTTTCTTT. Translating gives CSVPRVAGEAFF.

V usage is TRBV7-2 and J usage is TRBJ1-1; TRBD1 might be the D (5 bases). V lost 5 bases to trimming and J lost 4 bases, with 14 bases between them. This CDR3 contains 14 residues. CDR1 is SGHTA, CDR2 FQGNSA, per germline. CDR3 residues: CASSLGGAATEAFF. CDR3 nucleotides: TGTGCCAGCAGCCTAGGCGGGGCGGCCACTGAAGCTTTCTTT.

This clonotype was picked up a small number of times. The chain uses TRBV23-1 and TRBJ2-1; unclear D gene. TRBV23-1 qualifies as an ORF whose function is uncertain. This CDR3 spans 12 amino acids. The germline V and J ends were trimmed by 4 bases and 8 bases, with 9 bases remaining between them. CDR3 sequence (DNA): TGCGCCAGCAGTCGAGGAGAGGATGAGCAGTTCTTC. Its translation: CASSRGEDEQFF.

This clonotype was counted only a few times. The CDR3 loop reads CSARVAYNEQFF. The CDR3 nucleotides read TGCAGTGCCCGTGTGGCATACAATGAGCAGTTCTTC. V and J are TRBV20-1 and TRBJ2-1; D is unresolved. Deletions cut 6 bases from V and 4 bases from J, with 10 bases between. CDR3 size: 12 residues. Germline V gene sequence: CDR1 DFQATT, CDR2 SNEGSKA (reference sequence).

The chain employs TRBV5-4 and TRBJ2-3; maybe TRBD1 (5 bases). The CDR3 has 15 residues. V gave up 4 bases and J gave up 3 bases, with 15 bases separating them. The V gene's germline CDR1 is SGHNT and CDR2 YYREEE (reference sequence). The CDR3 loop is CASSLRVAGTDTQYF. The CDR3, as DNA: TGTGCCAGCAGCCTCAGGGTGGCAGGAACAGATACGCAGTATTTT.

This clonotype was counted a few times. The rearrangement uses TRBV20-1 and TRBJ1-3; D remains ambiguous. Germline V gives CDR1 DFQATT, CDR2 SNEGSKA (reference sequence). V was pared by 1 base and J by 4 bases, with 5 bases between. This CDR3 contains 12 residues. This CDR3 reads CSARGAGNTIYF. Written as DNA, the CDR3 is TGCAGTGCTAGAGGGGCCGGAAACACCATATATTTT.

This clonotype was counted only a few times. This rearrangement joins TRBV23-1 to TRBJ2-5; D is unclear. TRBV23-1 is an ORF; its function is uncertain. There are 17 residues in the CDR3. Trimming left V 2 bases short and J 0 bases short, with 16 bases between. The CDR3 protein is CASSQGYGLGHQETQYF. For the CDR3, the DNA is TGCGCCAGCAGTCAAGGGTACGGGTTAGGTCACCAAGAGACCCAGTACTTC.

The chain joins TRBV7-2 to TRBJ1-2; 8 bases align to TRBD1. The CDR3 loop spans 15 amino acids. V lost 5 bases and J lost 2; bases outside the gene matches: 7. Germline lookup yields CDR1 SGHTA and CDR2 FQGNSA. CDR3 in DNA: TGTGCCAGCAGCCCGCAGACAGGGGACAACTATGGCTACACCTTC. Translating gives CASSPQTGDNYGYTF.